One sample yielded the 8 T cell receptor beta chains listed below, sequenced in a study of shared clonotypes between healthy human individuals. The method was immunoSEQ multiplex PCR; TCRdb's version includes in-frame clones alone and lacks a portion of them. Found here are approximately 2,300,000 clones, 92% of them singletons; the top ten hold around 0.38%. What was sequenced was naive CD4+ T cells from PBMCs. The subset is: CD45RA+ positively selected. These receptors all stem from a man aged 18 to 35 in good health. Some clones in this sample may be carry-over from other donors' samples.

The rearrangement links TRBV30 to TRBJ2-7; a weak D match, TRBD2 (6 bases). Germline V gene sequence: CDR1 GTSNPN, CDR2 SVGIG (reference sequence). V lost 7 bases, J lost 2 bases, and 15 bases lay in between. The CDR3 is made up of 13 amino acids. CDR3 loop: CASSSGSPYEQYF. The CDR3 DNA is TGTGCCTCCTCCTCCGGGAGCCCCTACGAGCAGTACTTC.

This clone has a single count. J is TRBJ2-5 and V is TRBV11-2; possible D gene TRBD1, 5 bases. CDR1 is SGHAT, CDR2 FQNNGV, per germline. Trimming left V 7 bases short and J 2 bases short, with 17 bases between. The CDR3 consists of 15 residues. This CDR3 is CASNYYPGPQETQYF. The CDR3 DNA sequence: TGTGCCAGCAACTATTACCCAGGGCCACAAGAGACCCAGTACTTC.

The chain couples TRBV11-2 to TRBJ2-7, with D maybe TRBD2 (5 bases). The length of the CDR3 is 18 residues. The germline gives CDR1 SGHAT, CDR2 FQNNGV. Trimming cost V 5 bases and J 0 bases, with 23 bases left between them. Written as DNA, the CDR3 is TGTGCCAGCAGCGCCCTGGGAGTTACCAGGCACGCCTCCTACGAGCAGTACTTC. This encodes CASSALGVTRHASYEQYF.

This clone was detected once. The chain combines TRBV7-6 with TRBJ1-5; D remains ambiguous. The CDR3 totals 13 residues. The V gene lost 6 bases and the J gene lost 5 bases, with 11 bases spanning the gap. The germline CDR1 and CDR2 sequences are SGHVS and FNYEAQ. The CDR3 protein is CASSFTFDQPQHF. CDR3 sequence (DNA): TGTGCCAGCAGTTTTACCTTCGATCAGCCCCAGCATTTT. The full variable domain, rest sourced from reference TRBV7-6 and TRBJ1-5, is GAGVSQSPRYKVTKRGQDVALRCDPISGHVSLYWYRQALGQGPEFLTYFNYEAQQDKSGLPNDRFSAERPEGSISTLTIQRTEQRDSAMYRCASSFTFDQPQHFGDGTRLSIL.

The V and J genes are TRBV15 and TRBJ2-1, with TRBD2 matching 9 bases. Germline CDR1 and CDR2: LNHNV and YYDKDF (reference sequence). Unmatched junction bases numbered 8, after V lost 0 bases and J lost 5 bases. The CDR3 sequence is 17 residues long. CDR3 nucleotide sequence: TGTGCCACCAGCAGAGATACCCCTAGCGGGACTAACAATGAGCAGTTCTTC. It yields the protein CATSRDTPSGTNNEQFF.

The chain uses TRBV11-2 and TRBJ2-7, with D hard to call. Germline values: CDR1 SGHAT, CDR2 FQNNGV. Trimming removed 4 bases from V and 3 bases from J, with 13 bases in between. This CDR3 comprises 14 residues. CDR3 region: CASSSLLGGYEQYF. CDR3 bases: TGTGCCAGCAGCTCCTTACTGGGCGGCTACGAGCAGTACTTC.

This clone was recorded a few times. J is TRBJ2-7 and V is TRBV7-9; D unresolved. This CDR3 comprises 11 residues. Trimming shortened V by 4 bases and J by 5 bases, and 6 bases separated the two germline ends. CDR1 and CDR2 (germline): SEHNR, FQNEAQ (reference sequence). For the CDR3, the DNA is TGTGCCAGCAGCTCAGTCGACGAGCAGTACTTC. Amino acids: CASSSVDEQYF. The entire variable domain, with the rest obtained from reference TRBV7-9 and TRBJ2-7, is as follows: DTGVSQNPRHKITKRGQNVTFRCDPISEHNRLYWYRQTLGQGPEFLTYFQNEAQLEKSRLLSDRFSAERPKGSFSTLEIQRTEQGDSAMYLCASSSVDEQYFGPGTRLTVT.

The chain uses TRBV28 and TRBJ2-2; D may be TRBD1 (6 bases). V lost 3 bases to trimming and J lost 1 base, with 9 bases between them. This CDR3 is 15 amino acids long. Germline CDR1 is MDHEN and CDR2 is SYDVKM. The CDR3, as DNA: TGTGCCAGCAGTTTCCAACAGGGGAACACCGGGGAGCTGTTTTTT. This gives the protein CASSFQQGNTGELFF.